This passage covers 10 T cell receptor beta chains from one sample sequenced in a study of PD-1 blockade in classical Hodgkin lymphoma. Every patient experienced relapse after autologous stem cell transplantation, and brentuximab vedotin exposure varied. The protocol was immunoSEQ multiplex PCR, while the TCRdb copy is restricted to in-frame clones and leaves out a portion. In the table there are some 40,000 clones, 75% to 85% of which are singletons. The specimen comprised peripheral blood mononuclear cells (PBMCs), sampled at baseline. Every receptor here comes from a human donor with classical Hodgkin lymphoma.

The rearrangement uses TRBV9 and TRBJ2-5, with a weak D call TRBD1 (5 bases). CDR1 and CDR2 (germline): SGDLS, YYNGEE. V was pared by 1 base and J by 1 base, with 11 bases between. This CDR3 has 15 residues. The CDR3 sequence: CASSVSGNLQETQYF. The CDR3 DNA reads as TGTGCCAGCAGCGTATCAGGGAACCTCCAAGAGACCCAGTACTTC.

V and J are TRBV28 and TRBJ2-2; 9 bases map to TRBD1. V lost 2 bases and J lost 2; bases outside the gene matches: 6. The CDR3 contains 17 residues. The V gene's germline CDR1 is MDHEN and CDR2 SYDVKM. The CDR3 reads CASSLPPGQGNTGELFF. CDR3 DNA: TGTGCCAGCAGTTTACCTCCGGGACAGGGAAACACCGGGGAGCTGTTTTTT.

In its sample, this clone was seen a few times. V is TRBV5-8 and J is TRBJ2-7, with D tentatively TRBD1 (5 bases). Trimming removed 3 bases from V and 6 bases from J, with 16 bases in between. Looked up from germline, CDR1 is SGHTS and CDR2 is YDEGEE. This CDR3 is 14 amino acids long. The CDR3 nucleotides read TGTGCCAGCAGCTCATACAGGTCTCTCTCCGAGCAGTACTTC. Translating it yields CASSSYRSLSEQYF.

The J gene is TRBJ2-7, the V gene TRBV21-1; the D call TRBD2 from the table was never checked on the DNA. TRBV21-1 is a known pseudogene. CDR3 length: 16 amino acids. This CDR3 is CASTQIRSAVSYEQYF. DNA for the CDR3: TGTGCCAGCACCCAAATTCGCAGCGCAGTGTCCTACGAGCAGTACTTC.

In this sample, this clone turned up a few times. The V call is TRBV19, the J call TRBJ1-5; D is uncertain. Trimming cost V 5 bases and J 5 bases, with 10 bases left between them. Germline V CDR1 and CDR2: LNHDA, SQIVND (reference sequence). The CDR3 contains 13 residues. CDR3 sequence (DNA): TGTGCCAGTAGTGCCCAGAAGGATCAGCCCCAGCATTTT. Translating gives CASSAQKDQPQHF.

Comment on this clone: In the same sample, other DNA sequences code for this CDR3. V usage is TRBV7-2 and J usage is TRBJ2-7, with 8 positions matching TRBD2. The CDR3 has 15 residues. J lost 1 base, V lost 3 bases, and 5 bases had no gene match. Per the germline V gene, CDR1 is SGHTA and CDR2 is FQGNSA. The CDR3 coding sequence is TGTGCCAGCAGCTTGCTAGCGGGTCTGTCCTACGAGCAGTACTTC. Protein: CASSLLAGLSYEQYF.

The CDR3 sequence is CASSRDLAGEEQYF. The CDR3 DNA sequence: TGTGCCAGCAGCCGAGACTTAGCGGGAGAAGAGCAGTACTTC. The chain couples TRBV7-9 to TRBJ2-7, with 9 bases aligning to TRBD2. After removal of 5 bases from V and 7 bases from J, the junction contained 9 bases not matched to a gene. Germline loops: CDR1 SEHNR, CDR2 FQNEAQ (reference sequence). This CDR3 comprises 14 residues.

This clone occurred once. The rearrangement joins TRBV5-3 to TRBJ2-7, with D possibly being TRBD2 (6 bases). TRBV5-3 is flagged as an ORF with uncertain function. The CDR3 has 15 amino acids. Trimming pared 4 bases from V and 5 bases from J, leaving 19 bases between. The CDR3 DNA reads as TGTGCCAGAAGCGAGAATAGCGGTGAGGCGAACGAGCAGTACTTC. Its protein is CARSENSGEANEQYF.

In its sample, this clone was seen many times. CDR3 sequence (DNA): TGTGCCAGCAGCCAACGAGGAGCGCGGTGGGGCGAGCAGTACTTC. Translation gives CASSQRGARWGEQYF. The chain has TRBV14 and TRBJ2-7; no clear D gene. The CDR3 is 15 residues long. The germline gives CDR1 SGHDN, CDR2 FVKESK. Trimming took off 2 bases at V and 6 bases at J, with 17 bases between the two ends.

J is TRBJ1-1 and V is TRBV5-1; possible D gene TRBD1, 5 bases. Germline lookup yields CDR1 SGHRS and CDR2 YFSETQ. The CDR3 totals 16 residues. The V end was cut by 4 bases, the J end by 0 bases, with 16 bases between. Here the CDR3 reads CASSPWGGAMNTEAFF. DNA of the CDR3: TGCGCCAGCAGCCCGTGGGGGGGAGCTATGAACACTGAAGCTTTCTTT.